This TCR beta chain was recorded in a study of blood T cells in healthy people across ages (dated by TCRdb to about 2015). With regard to the full study: In model experiments, roughly one uniquely barcoded TCR beta cDNA molecule per two T cells was captured by template switching. The study measured age-related changes in TCR beta repertoire diversity using deep sequencing normalized with unique cDNA molecular identifiers. The donors were split into four age groups: young (average about 15 years), middle-aged (roughly 42), aged (over 55) and long-lived (roughly 86). To avoid experimental bias, donors of different ages were randomly spread across the sequencing lanes. Using the same blood draw, the study looked at two additional independent replicas of 1 million unique cDNA reads for two donors, one aged 18 to 29 and the other aged 80 or older. General study outcomes and caveats: Estimates of total diversity based on one million sequenced T cells were considered lower bounds and underestimates. There was a strong correlation between observed TCR beta diversity and the percentage of naive T cells measured by flow cytometry. Bulk unsorted PBMC profiling prevented conclusive comparison of naive and antigen-experienced compartments. As age increased, observed TCR beta diversity per million T cells dropped in a roughly linear way, and a significant reduction was already evident by age 40. Compared with the aged group, the long-lived group had more naive CD4+ T cells, fewer expanded clones and increased TCR diversity, suggesting age selection. Because donor CMV infection status was unknown, age-related changes in expanded clonotypes were potentially confounded.

Donors were 39 systemically healthy Caucasian individuals from Russia aged about 6 to 100 years. Each donor gave roughly 11 milliliters of peripheral blood, drawn into EDTA-treated Vacutainer tubes. PBMCs were isolated by Ficoll-Paque density-gradient centrifugation, with at least 6 million obtained per sample. Trizol reagent was used to extract total RNA from PBMCs, with at least 6 micrograms per sample. For every donor, flow cytometry on a PBMC aliquot measured the percentage of naive CD45RAhigh/CD27high T cells. As concerns this clonotype: Its antigen is currently not known. This sequence may be a read error, since a much larger clone differs from it by one base.

V gives up 0 bases and J gives up 7 bases, and the segment between their germline ends measures 16 bases. The CDR3 runs 16 residues from the cysteine to the phenylalanine. Kept here is only the CDR3 DNA, which spans 48 bases and is read in frame from base 1. Libraries were made using 5' RACE. Instrument used: Illumina HiSeq 2500. The second PCR ran for roughly 7 to 12 cycles and used a J-beta primer mix along with a sample-barcoded 5' primer. A template-switch 5' adaptor carrying 12 random nucleotides introduced a unique molecular identifier onto each TCR beta cDNA molecule. Each sample yielded at least 3 million CDR3-containing paired-end reads. First-strand cDNA synthesis was performed from all RNA using the Mint cDNA synthesis kit, with priming by a TRBC-specific oligonucleotide. Following uracil-DNA glycosylase treatment, a first 18-cycle PCR with universal primers M1SS and BC2_uni_R was performed on all cDNA. On the study's bioinformatics: For normalization, 1 million high-quality reads were randomly selected from each sample, with every read carrying a distinct molecular identifier. Instead of being binned into consensus sequences, reads with shared molecular identifiers were discarded. MiTCR, with a Q25 quality threshold and the strictest error-elimination algorithm, was used for CDR3 identification, clonotype clustering and error correction. A nonparametric unseen species model with Euler transformation was used to estimate a lower bound on total TCR beta diversity. In TCRdb, the public reads were trimmed at Q25 with fastp and aligned with MiXCR, with productive beta chains retained. Rows are combined by CDR3 protein, so each entry shows the most common genes and DNA. TCRdb's processing, not the authors' own work, is the source of the V and J calls. Present in this sample are 650,000 or so distinct CDR3 sequences, 45% to 60% of which were seen just once. Roughly 13% of the sample lies in the top ten.

The receptor chain draws on TRBV12-3 or TRBV12-4 and TRBJ2-1, and perhaps TRBD1 as D gene, on 5 matching bases. The specimen sequenced was blood. This TCR was recovered from a woman older than 75 in good health. The DNA sequence is as follows: TGTGCCAGCAGTTTAGCGGTGGGTGTAAAGGGGAATGAGCAGTTCTTC. It translates as CASSLAVGVKGNEQFF.